The clone carrying this T cell receptor beta chain was seen a handful of times. The antigen is unknown. All patients were untreated before thyroid surgery. This sample is part of a study of metastatic and nonmetastatic thyroid tumors. Study summary: Comparative analysis of repertoires was undertaken across blood and tumor or nodule tissue obtained from malignant and benign thyroid patients.

Study-wide results and limits: In blood and tumor, TCR beta diversity was reportedly significantly higher in malignant thyroid tumors than in benign nodules.

This CDR3 has 18 amino acids. The V gene's germline CDR1 is SGHAT and CDR2 FQNNGV. Trimming took 7 bases from V and 4 from J; bases not matched to a gene: 17. MiXCR re-clonotyped the PCR reads for TCRdb. The sample lists about 50,000 clones, approximately 4.1% seen once, with 8% to 10% in the top ten. Sequencing was done on a sample of blood. This TCR was sampled from a female donor with papillary thyroid cancer or a benign thyroid nodule (not recorded which). Some clones in this sample may be carry-over from other donors' samples. The chain is built from TRBV11-2 and TRBJ2-2, with 8 bases fitting TRBD1. The CDR3, as DNA: TGTGCCAGCAAACCGTGGACAGGGAACTATCGGAGCACCGGGGAGCTGTTTTTT. Its translation is CASKPWTGNYRSTGELFF.